The clone carrying this T cell receptor (beta chain) was seen a single time. As yet, its antigen is unknown. TCRdb's table, derived via immunoSEQ multiplex PCR, lists solely in-frame clones and lacks some. There are about 190,000 clones in the sample; about 92% occur only once, and 1% to 1.5% lies in the top ten. This sample was included in a study of T cell responses to AZD1222 COVID-19 vaccine. General study points: Nearly half of the spike-specific TCRs reportedly recognize variant regions that carry no mutations. Clonal diversity may have been underestimated, and the donors were mostly white British, with more females than males. The study sampled repertoires only after the peak T cell response. Spike-specific TCR breadth and depth rose after two AZD1222 doses.

This TCR came from an adult in good health. The sample here was peripheral blood, taken on day 0 of AZD1222 vaccination.

The DNA for the CDR3 is TGTGCCAGCAGTGAGCGAAGGGGCAATGAGCAGTTCTTC. As protein: CASSERRGNEQFF. J is TRBJ2-1 and V is TRBV6-4; D is possibly TRBD1 (5 bases). The V end was cut by 3 bases, the J end by 6 bases, with 9 bases between. Germline V lookup: CDR1 MRHNA, CDR2 SNTAGT. This CDR3 has 13 residues.